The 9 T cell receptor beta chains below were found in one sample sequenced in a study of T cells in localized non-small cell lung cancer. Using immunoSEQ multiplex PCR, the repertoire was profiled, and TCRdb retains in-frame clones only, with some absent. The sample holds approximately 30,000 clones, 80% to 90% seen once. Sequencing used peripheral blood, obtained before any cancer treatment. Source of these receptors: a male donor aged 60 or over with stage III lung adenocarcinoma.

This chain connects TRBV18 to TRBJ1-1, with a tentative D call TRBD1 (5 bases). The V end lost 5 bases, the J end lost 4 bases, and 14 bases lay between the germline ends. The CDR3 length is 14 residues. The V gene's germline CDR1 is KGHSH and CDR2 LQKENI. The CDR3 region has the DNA TGTGCCAGCTCAATTTCCAAGGGACCCACTGAAGCTTTCTTT. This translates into CASSISKGPTEAFF.

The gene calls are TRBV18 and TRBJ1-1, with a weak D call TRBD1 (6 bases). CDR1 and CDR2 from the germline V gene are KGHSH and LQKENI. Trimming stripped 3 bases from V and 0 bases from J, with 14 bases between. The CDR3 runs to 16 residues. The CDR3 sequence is CASSPFSTGLNTEAFF. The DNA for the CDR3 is TGTGCCAGCTCACCGTTCTCTACAGGGTTGAACACTGAAGCTTTCTTT.

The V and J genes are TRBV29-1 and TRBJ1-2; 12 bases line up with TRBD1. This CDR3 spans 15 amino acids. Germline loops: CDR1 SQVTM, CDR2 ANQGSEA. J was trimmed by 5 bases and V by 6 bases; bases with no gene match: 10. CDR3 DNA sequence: TGCAGCGTGAGGGGACAGGGGGCCGGAACTTATGGCTACACCTTC. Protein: CSVRGQGAGTYGYTF. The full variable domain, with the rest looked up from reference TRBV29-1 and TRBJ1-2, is SAVISQKPSRDICQRGTSLTIQCQVDSQVTMMFWYRQQPGQSLTLIATANQGSEATYESGFVIDKFPISRPNLTFSTLTVSNMSPEDSSIYLCSVRGQGAGTYGYTFGSGTRLTVV.

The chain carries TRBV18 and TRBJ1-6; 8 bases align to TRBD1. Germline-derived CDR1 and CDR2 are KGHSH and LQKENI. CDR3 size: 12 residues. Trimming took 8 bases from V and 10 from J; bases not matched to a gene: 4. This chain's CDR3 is CASGQGESPLHF. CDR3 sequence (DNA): TGTGCCAGCGGACAGGGCGAGTCACCCCTCCACTTT.

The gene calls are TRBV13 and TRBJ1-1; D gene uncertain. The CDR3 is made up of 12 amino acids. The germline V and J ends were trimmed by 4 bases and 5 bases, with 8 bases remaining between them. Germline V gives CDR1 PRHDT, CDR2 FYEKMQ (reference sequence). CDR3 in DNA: TGTGCCAGCAGCTCCCTAGGGACTGAAGCTTTCTTT. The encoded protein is CASSSLGTEAFF.

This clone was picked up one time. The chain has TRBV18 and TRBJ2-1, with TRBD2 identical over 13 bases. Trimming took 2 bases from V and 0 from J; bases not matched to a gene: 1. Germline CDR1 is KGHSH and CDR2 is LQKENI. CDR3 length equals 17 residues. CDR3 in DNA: TGTGCCAGCTCACCAAGACTAGCGGGGGGCTCCTACAATGAGCAGTTCTTC. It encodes CASSPRLAGGSYNEQFF. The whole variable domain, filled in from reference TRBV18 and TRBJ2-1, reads NAGVMQNPRHLVRRRGQEARLRCSPMKGHSHVYWYRQLPEEGLKFMVYLQKENIIDESGMPKERFSAEFPKEGPSILRIQQVVRGDSAAYFCASSPRLAGGSYNEQFFGPGTRLTVL.

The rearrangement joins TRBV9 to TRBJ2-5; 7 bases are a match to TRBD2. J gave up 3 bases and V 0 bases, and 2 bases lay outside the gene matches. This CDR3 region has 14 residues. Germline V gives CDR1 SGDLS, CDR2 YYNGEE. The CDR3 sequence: CASSVEGREETQYF. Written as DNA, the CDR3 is TGTGCCAGCAGCGTAGAGGGGAGGGAAGAGACCCAGTACTTC.

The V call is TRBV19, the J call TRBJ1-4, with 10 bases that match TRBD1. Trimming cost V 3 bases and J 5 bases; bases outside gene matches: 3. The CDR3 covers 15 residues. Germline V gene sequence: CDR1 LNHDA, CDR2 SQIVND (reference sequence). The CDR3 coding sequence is TGTGCCAGTAGTATGACAGGGGGCCCGAATGAAAAACTGTTTTTT. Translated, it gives CASSMTGGPNEKLFF.

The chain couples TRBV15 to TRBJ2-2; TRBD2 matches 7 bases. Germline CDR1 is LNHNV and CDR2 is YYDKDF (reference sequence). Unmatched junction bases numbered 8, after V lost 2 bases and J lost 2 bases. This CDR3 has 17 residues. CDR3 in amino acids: CATSRLWGRGNTGELFF. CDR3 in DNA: TGTGCCACCAGCAGACTTTGGGGGAGGGGAAACACCGGGGAGCTGTTTTTT.